Listed here are 15 T cell receptor beta chains from one sample, sequenced in a study of blood T cell repertoires in COVID-19. The table came from immunoSEQ multiplex PCR; TCRdb's copy has only in-frame clones and leaves some out. This table has some 200,000 clones, 81% appearing once. Sequencing used PBMCs or T cells enriched from blood (not recorded which). The receptors stem from a woman aged 45-65 years with acute COVID-19.

This clone was counted a few times. V and J are TRBV7-2 and TRBJ1-2; D not resolved. This CDR3 has 13 amino acids. Trimming cost V 1 base and J 8 bases, with 11 bases left between them. Germline CDR1 and CDR2: SGHTA and FQGNSA. CDR3 bases: TGTGCCAGCAGCTTAGGCAGTGAGCGGGGCTACACCTTC. Translating it yields CASSLGSERGYTF.

V and J are TRBV6-5 and TRBJ2-7, with 14 bases identical to TRBD2. Unmatched junction bases numbered 8, after V lost 6 bases and J lost 7 bases. CDR1 and CDR2 (germline): MNHEY, SVGAGI. This CDR3 spans 15 amino acids. The CDR3 DNA is TGTGCCAGCAGGGCCCCGGGACTAGCGGGGGTGGAGCAGTACTTC. Amino acid sequence: CASRAPGLAGVEQYF.

This chain joins TRBV18 and TRBJ1-2; D unclear. Trimming shortened V by 4 bases and J by 7 bases, and 13 bases separated the two germline ends. Germline V gene data show CDR1 as KGHSH and CDR2 as LQKENI. The CDR3 runs to 13 residues. The CDR3 here is CASSRDEDAGYTF. The DNA for the CDR3 is TGTGCCAGCTCACGCGACGAGGATGCTGGCTACACCTTC.

This clone was counted a single time. This rearrangement joins TRBV19 to TRBJ1-5, with D possibly being TRBD1 (6 bases). Trimming left V 3 bases short and J 5 bases short, with 14 bases between. Germline loops: CDR1 LNHDA, CDR2 SQIVND (reference sequence). The CDR3 covers 15 residues. The CDR3 nucleotides read TGTGCCAGTAGTATTGGGCACAGGGTCGATCAGCCCCAGCATTTT. It is translated as CASSIGHRVDQPQHF.

V is TRBV5-4 and J is TRBJ2-1, with D possibly TRBD2 on 6 matching bases. Deletions cut 3 bases from V and 7 bases from J, with 20 bases between. Looked up from germline, CDR1 is SGHNT and CDR2 is YYREEE (reference sequence). CDR3 length: 16 amino acids. The DNA of the CDR3 is TGTGCCAGCAGCTCACAACTAGCCCCCGGTGATAATGAGCAGTTCTTC. Protein sequence: CASSSQLAPGDNEQFF. The entire variable domain, with the rest obtained from reference TRBV5-4 and TRBJ2-1, is as follows: ETGVTQSPTHLIKTRGQQVTLRCSSQSGHNTVSWYQQALGQGPQFIFQYYREEENGRGNFPPRFSGLQFPNYSSELNVNALELDDSALYLCASSSQLAPGDNEQFFGPGTRLTVL.

The rearrangement joins TRBV9 to TRBJ2-5; 12 positions match TRBD2. The CDR3 runs 16 residues. CDR1 is SGDLS and CDR2 is YYNGEE in the germline V gene. V lost 4 bases and J lost 4; bases outside the gene matches: 8. CDR3 in DNA: TGTGCCAGCAGCCCTGGACTAGCGGGGTTAGGAGAGACCCAGTACTTC. This encodes CASSPGLAGLGETQYF.

Regarding this clone: Given a much more abundant clone one base away, this may be a read error. This sequence joins TRBV7-3 and TRBJ1-1; the match to TRBD1 covers 8 bases. The CDR3 loop spans 12 amino acids. The trim removed 8 bases at V and 1 base at J, leaving 0 bases unmatched. Germline V gene sequence: CDR1 SGHTA, CDR2 FQGTGA. The CDR3 loop reads CASGTGNTEAFF. The CDR3 nucleotides read TGTGCCAGCGGGACAGGGAACACTGAAGCTTTCTTT.

The V call is TRBV7-8, the J call TRBJ1-5, with TRBD1 matching 8 bases. Germline trimming cut 5 bases from V and 5 bases from J; bases unmatched to any gene: 2. The CDR3 contains 13 residues. Germline loops: CDR1 SGHVS, CDR2 FQNEAQ. The CDR3 sequence is CASSLQGDQPQHF. The CDR3, as DNA: TGTGCCAGCAGCCTACAGGGGGATCAGCCCCAGCATTTT.

This chain connects TRBV5-6 to TRBJ1-4; 7 nucleotides agree with TRBD1. After removal of 7 bases from V and 0 bases from J, the junction contained 9 bases not matched to a gene. This CDR3 has 16 amino acids. Germline loops: CDR1 SGHDT, CDR2 YYEEEE. The CDR3 here is CASGIQGGATNEKLFF. For the CDR3, the DNA is TGTGCCAGCGGAATCCAGGGGGGTGCAACTAATGAAAAACTGTTTTTT.

Only a few counts were recorded for this clone. The chain employs TRBV6-2 or TRBV6-3 and TRBJ2-7, with 7 bases identical to TRBD2. With 1 base clipped from V and 5 bases from J, the junction kept 8 bases outside the gene matches. Germline-derived CDR1 and CDR2 are MNHEY and SVGEGT. The CDR3 length is 15 residues. DNA of the CDR3: TGTGCCAGCAGTTACTTCGGGGGAGCGGGAAACGAGCAGTACTTC. Residues: CASSYFGGAGNEQYF.

The chain carries TRBV14 and TRBJ2-2; 11 bases match TRBD2. J lost 4 bases, V lost 1 base, and 14 bases had no gene match. CDR3 length equals 20 residues. CDR1 and CDR2 (germline): SGHDN, FVKESK. CDR3 in DNA: TGTGCCAGCAGCCAAGGGGGACTAGCGGTAACACCTCCTTCCACCGGGGAGCTGTTTTTT. As protein: CASSQGGLAVTPPSTGELFF.

The CDR3 DNA is TGTGCCAGCGGCTGGGGGGGCGCGGGGTACCAAGAGACCCAGTACTTC. Encoded protein: CASGWGGAGYQETQYF. The V gene is TRBV21-1, the J gene TRBJ2-5; TRBD2, as called in the table, went unchecked against the DNA. TRBV21-1 represents a pseudogene. The CDR3 has 16 residues.

The V gene is TRBV7-9, the J gene TRBJ2-7; D is undetermined. This CDR3 region has 15 residues. Germline V gene sequence: CDR1 SEHNR, CDR2 FQNEAQ (reference sequence). The ends were cut back, 2 bases at V and 6 bases at J, with 17 bases in the middle. The chain's CDR3 is CASSLTPSENPEQYF. CDR3 nucleotides: TGTGCCAGCAGCTTAACTCCGAGCGAGAATCCCGAGCAGTACTTC.

V gene TRBV19 combines with J gene TRBJ1-5; 7 positions agree with TRBD1. This CDR3 has 13 residues. Germline trimming cut 9 bases from V and 6 bases from J; bases unmatched to any gene: 8. The germline V gene has CDR1 LNHDA and CDR2 SQIVND (reference sequence). CDR3: CASQDREVQPQHF. The CDR3 DNA reads as TGTGCCAGCCAAGACAGGGAAGTTCAGCCCCAGCATTTT.

V and J are TRBV19 and TRBJ1-2; D might be TRBD1 (5 bases). This CDR3 is built from 13 residues. Trimming removed 3 bases from V and 0 bases from J, with 5 bases in between. Looked up from germline, CDR1 is LNHDA and CDR2 is SQIVND (reference sequence). DNA for the CDR3: TGTGCCAGTAGTATGACAGCTAACTATGGCTACACCTTC. Translated: CASSMTANYGYTF.